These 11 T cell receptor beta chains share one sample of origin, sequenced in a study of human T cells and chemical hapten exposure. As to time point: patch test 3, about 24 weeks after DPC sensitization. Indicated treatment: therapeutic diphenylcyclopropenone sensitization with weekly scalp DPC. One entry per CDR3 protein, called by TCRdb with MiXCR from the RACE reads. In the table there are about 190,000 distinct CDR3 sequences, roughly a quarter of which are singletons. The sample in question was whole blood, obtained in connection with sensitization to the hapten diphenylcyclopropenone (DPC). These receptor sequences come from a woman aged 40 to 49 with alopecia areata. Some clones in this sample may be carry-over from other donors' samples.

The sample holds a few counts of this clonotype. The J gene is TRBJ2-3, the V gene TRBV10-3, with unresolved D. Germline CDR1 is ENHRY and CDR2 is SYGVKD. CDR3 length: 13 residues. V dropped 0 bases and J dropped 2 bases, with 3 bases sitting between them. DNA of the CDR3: TGTGCCATCAGTGAGTCAGCCACAGATACGCAGTATTTT. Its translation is CAISESATDTQYF.

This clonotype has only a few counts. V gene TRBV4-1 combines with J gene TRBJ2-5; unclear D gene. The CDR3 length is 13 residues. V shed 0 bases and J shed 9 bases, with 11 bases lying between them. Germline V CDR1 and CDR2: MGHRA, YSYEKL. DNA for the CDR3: TGCGCCAGCAGCCAAGATCCCGGTAAGGCCCAGTACTTC. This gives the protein CASSQDPGKAQYF.

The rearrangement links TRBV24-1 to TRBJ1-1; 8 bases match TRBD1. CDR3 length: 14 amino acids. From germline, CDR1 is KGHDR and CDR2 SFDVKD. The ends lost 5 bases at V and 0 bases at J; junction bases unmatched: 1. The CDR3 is CATSAGGVNTEAFF. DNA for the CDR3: TGTGCCACCAGTGCAGGGGGCGTGAACACTGAAGCTTTCTTT.

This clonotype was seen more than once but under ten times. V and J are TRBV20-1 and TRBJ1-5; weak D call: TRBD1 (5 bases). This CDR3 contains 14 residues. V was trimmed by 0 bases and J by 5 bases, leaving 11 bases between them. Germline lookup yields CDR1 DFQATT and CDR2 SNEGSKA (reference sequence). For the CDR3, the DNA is TGCAGTGCTAGAGATCAGCCAGGGCATCAGCCCCAGCATTTT. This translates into CSARDQPGHQPQHF.

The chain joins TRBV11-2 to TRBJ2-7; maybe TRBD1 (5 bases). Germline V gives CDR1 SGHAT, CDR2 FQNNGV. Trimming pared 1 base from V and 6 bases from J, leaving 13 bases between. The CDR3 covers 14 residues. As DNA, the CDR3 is TGTGCCAGCAGCTTAGTCCCAGGGATGGTCGAGCAGTACTTC. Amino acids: CASSLVPGMVEQYF. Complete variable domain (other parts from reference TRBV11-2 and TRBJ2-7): EAGVAQSPRYKIIEKRQSVAFWCNPISGHATLYWYQQILGQGPKLLIQFQNNGVVDDSQLPKDRFSAERLKGVDSTLKIQPAKLEDSAVYLCASSLVPGMVEQYFGPGTRLTVT.

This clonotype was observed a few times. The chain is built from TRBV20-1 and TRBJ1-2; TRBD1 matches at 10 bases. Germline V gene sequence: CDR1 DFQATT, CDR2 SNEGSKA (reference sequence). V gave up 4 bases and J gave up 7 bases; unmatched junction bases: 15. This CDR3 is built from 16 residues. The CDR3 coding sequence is TGCAGTGCTACCGGAAAATTGGACAGGGGGGTTAGTGGCTACACCTTC. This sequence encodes CSATGKLDRGVSGYTF.

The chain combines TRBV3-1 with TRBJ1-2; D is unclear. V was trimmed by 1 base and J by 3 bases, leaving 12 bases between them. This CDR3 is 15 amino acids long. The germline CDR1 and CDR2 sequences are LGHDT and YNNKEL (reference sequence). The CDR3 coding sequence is TGTGCCAGCAGCCAAGGGCTAAGAGAATACTATGGCTACACCTTC. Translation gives CASSQGLREYYGYTF.

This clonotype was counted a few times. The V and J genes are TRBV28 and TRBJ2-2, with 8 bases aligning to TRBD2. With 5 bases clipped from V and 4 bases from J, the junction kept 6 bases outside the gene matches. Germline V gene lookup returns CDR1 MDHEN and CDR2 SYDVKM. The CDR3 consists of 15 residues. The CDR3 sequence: CASSPGRVSTGELFF. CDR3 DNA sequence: TGTGCCAGCAGTCCCGGGAGGGTTAGCACCGGGGAGCTGTTTTTT.

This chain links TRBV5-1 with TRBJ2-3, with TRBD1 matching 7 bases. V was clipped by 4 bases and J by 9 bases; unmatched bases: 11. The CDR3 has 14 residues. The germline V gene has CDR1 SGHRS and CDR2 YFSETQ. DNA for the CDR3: TGCGCCAGCAGCCAAGAAAGGACAGGCGAGACGCAGTATTTT. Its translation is CASSQERTGETQYF.

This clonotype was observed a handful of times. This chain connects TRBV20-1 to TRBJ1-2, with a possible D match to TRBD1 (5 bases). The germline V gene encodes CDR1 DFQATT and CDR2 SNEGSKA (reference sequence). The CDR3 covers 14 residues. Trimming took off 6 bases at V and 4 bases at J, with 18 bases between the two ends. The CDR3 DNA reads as TGCAGTGCCCCCCTCAGCCAGGGTGGCTATGGCTACACCTTC. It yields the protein CSAPLSQGGYGYTF.

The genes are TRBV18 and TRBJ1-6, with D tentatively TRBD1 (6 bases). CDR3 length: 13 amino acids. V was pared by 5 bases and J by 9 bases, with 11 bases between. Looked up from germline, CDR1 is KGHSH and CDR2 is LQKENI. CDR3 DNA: TGTGCCAGCTCAGCAGGGGATCCTTCACCCCTCCACTTT. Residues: CASSAGDPSPLHF.